Each of the 29 T cell receptor beta chains below was sequenced from the same sample in a study of monozygotic twins with inflammatory bowel disease (dated by TCRdb to between 2018 and 2020). The library was obtained by 5' RACE. The run used an Illumina HiSeq 2500. After reprocessing by TCRdb, each CDR3 protein sequence is one entry, and no DNA is given. The table held for this sample gives 210,000 or so distinct CDR3 sequences. In total, the top ten clones hold approximately 7.7% of the sample. The sample was blood. The receptors come from a human donor with ulcerative colitis or Crohn's disease, or a healthy co-twin of an affected twin (not recorded which).

The J gene is TRBJ2-1, the V gene TRBV20-1; TCRdb indicates TRBD2, and absent DNA this call remains unverified. Germline values: CDR1 DFQATT, CDR2 SNEGSKA (reference sequence). This CDR3 spans 13 amino acids. CDR3 sequence reads: CSAWPGGPHEQFF.

The chain links TRBV5-4 to TRBJ2-1; the TRBD2 assignment by TCRdb is unverifiable without DNA. This CDR3 contains 15 residues. Per the germline V gene, CDR1 is SGHNT and CDR2 is YYREEE (reference sequence). The CDR3 loop reads CASSSRRGRYNEQFF.

The rearrangement uses TRBV29-1 and TRBJ2-7; TCRdb outputs TRBD2, but without DNA this stays unchecked. In germline, CDR1 is SQVTM, CDR2 ANQGSEA. The CDR3 runs to 19 residues. CDR3 residues: CSVELRGGRTDEIDYEQYF.

This chain uses TRBV15 with TRBJ1-5. Germline assignment: CDR1 LNHNV and CDR2 YYDKDF (reference sequence). The CDR3 is 13 residues long. The CDR3 loop reads CATSRDQGQPQHF.

The chain links TRBV6-2 or TRBV6-3 to TRBJ2-1; the D gene TCRdb calls, TRBD2, cannot be checked with no DNA. The CDR3 is made up of 18 amino acids. Germline assignment: CDR1 MNHEY and CDR2 SVGEGT. CDR3 in amino acids: CASSPGYAGLLSYNEQFF.

V and J are TRBV4-3 and TRBJ2-7. Per the germline V gene, CDR1 is LGHNA and CDR2 is YSLEER. The CDR3 extends over 14 amino acids. The CDR3 spells CASSQETRDYEQYF.

The chain couples TRBV5-4 to TRBJ1-4; TCRdb's assignment of TRBD1 cannot be checked, as there is no DNA. The CDR3 is 15 amino acids. Per germline, CDR1 SGHNT and CDR2 YYREEE (reference sequence). CDR3 loop: CASSARDSDNEKLFF.

This sequence joins TRBV12-3 or TRBV12-4 and TRBJ2-3; TCRdb returns TRBD1, unconfirmable since there is no DNA. The CDR3 runs to 18 residues. Here the CDR3 reads CASSPLGARGSGTDTQYF.

The chain uses TRBV19 and TRBJ2-2; checking the TCRdb D call of TRBD1 is not possible without DNA. CDR1 is LNHDA and CDR2 is SQIVND in the germline V gene (reference sequence). The CDR3 is 14 residues long. The CDR3 here is CASADRVDTGELFF.

This chain connects TRBV19 to TRBJ2-7; the TRBD1 assignment by TCRdb is unverifiable without DNA. The CDR3 runs to 15 residues. From germline, CDR1 is LNHDA and CDR2 SQIVND (reference sequence). CDR3: CASSIRGGVVYEQYF.

The V call is TRBV28, the J call TRBJ2-3; as DNA is missing, the TRBD1 call by TCRdb cannot be tested. The V gene's germline CDR1 is MDHEN and CDR2 SYDVKM. The CDR3 sequence is 15 residues long. The CDR3 protein is CASRDRVVAGDTQYF.

The V and J genes are TRBV5-5 and TRBJ1-5; TCRdb names TRBD1, which stays unverified in the absence of DNA. The CDR3 contains 15 residues. Germline lookup yields CDR1 SGHKS and CDR2 YYEKEE (reference sequence). Here the CDR3 reads CASSPGVNDNQPQHF.

The chain combines TRBV2 with TRBJ1-2. The CDR3 consists of 12 residues. Germline CDR1 reads SNHLY; CDR2 reads FYNNEI. CDR3 region: CASRREGRGYTF.

V and J are TRBV18 and TRBJ2-2. The CDR3 spans 17 residues. Germline assignment: CDR1 KGHSH and CDR2 LQKENI. CDR3 sequence reads: CASSPPSAFANTGELFF.

The chain employs TRBV2 and TRBJ2-1; no DNA is available, so the TRBD2 call from TCRdb remains unchecked. CDR1 SNHLY and CDR2 FYNNEI come from the germline V gene. The CDR3 covers 12 residues. This CDR3 is CATQGRPNEQFF.

The chain uses TRBV20-1 and TRBJ2-3; without DNA, the TCRdb call of TRBD2 cannot be checked. CDR1 and CDR2 from the germline V gene are DFQATT and SNEGSKA (reference sequence). There are 14 residues in the CDR3. The CDR3: CSARPTAGFNTQYF.

The chain has TRBV3-1 and TRBJ2-5; the D call from TCRdb, TRBD1, cannot be confirmed without DNA. Germline V gene data show CDR1 as LGHDT and CDR2 as YNNKEL (reference sequence). The CDR3 is made up of 14 amino acids. This chain's CDR3 is CASSQQGAGETQYF.

This sequence joins TRBV7-2 and TRBJ2-1; TCRdb gives TRBD1 as the D gene, but with no DNA this cannot be confirmed. CDR3 size: 18 residues. The germline V gene has CDR1 SGHTA and CDR2 FQGNSA. CDR3 protein: CASSLVRYRDHSYNEQFF.

This chain links TRBV5-1 with TRBJ2-7; the TRBD2 assignment by TCRdb is unverifiable without DNA. CDR3 size: 14 residues. The germline gives CDR1 SGHRS, CDR2 YFSETQ. The CDR3 protein is CASSLWTSGNEQYF.

V gene TRBV7-8 combines with J gene TRBJ2-3; as DNA is missing, the TRBD1 call by TCRdb cannot be tested. This CDR3 is built from 15 residues. Germline CDR1 SGHVS, CDR2 FQNEAQ. CDR3 loop: CASSLGQGAIDTQYF.

The rearrangement links TRBV13 to TRBJ2-1; TCRdb returns TRBD1, unconfirmable since there is no DNA. The germline V gene encodes CDR1 PRHDT and CDR2 FYEKMQ (reference sequence). The CDR3 totals 13 residues. CDR3 residues: CASSFEGGNEQFF.

This chain connects TRBV5-1 to TRBJ2-1; absent DNA, TCRdb's TRBD1 call cannot be checked. Germline V lookup: CDR1 SGHRS, CDR2 YFSETQ. This CDR3 has 14 residues. CDR3 region: CASSSGDRNNEQFF.

This chain joins TRBV27 and TRBJ1-3; TCRdb indicates TRBD1, and absent DNA this call remains unverified. Germline V gives CDR1 MNHEY, CDR2 SMNVEV (reference sequence). The CDR3 is 15 amino acids. The CDR3 loop is CASSPQGLGGNTIYF.

CDR3 loop: CASSPGPGASKYNKQFF. The V and J genes are TRBV6-1 and TRBJ2-1; the D call from TCRdb, TRBD1, cannot be confirmed without DNA. CDR1 is MNHNS and CDR2 is SASEGT in the germline V gene. The CDR3 covers 17 residues.

The V gene is TRBV19, the J gene TRBJ1-2. The germline CDR1 and CDR2 sequences are LNHDA and SQIVND (reference sequence). This CDR3 region has 13 residues. The CDR3 loop reads CASSLTDNYGYTF.

This chain connects TRBV7-2 to TRBJ2-3. The V gene's germline CDR1 is SGHTA and CDR2 FQGNSA. CDR3 length: 13 residues. CDR3 in amino acids: CASSLSRTDTQYF.

The chain is built from TRBV29-1 and TRBJ2-3. Germline assignment: CDR1 SQVTM and CDR2 ANQGSEA. This CDR3 is built from 11 residues. The CDR3 is CSVVRVDTQYF.

The chain uses TRBV28 and TRBJ1-3; TCRdb calls TRBD1, which cannot be checked without DNA. The CDR3 spans 17 residues. Germline V lookup: CDR1 MDHEN, CDR2 SYDVKM. The CDR3 sequence is CASSLTGTGSVGNTIYF. Full variable domain (missing parts from reference TRBV28 and TRBJ1-3): DVKVTQSSRYLVKRTGEKVFLECVQDMDHENMFWYRQDPGLGLRLIYFSYDVKMKEKGDIPEGYSVSREKKERFSLILESASTNQTSMYLCASSLTGTGSVGNTIYFGEGSWLTVV.

The chain is built from TRBV7-9 and TRBJ1-4; there is no DNA to check the TCRdb D call of TRBD1. This CDR3 contains 15 residues. Germline CDR1 and CDR2: SEHNR and FQNEAQ (reference sequence). CDR3 sequence reads: CASSGRGPPNEKLFF.